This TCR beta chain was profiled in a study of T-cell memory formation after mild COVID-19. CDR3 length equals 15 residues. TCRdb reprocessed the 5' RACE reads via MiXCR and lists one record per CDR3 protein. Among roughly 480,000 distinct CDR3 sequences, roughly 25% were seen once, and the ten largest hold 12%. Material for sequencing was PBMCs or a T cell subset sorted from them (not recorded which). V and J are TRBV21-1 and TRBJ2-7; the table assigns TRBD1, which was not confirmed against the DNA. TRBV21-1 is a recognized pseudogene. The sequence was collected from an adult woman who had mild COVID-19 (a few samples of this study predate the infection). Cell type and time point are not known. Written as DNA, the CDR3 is TGTGCCAGCAGCAAAGAGGGCGGGCGCTCCTACGAGCAGTACTTC. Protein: CASSKEGGRSYEQYF.